The sequence of this T cell receptor beta chain was determined in a study of blood T cell repertoires in COVID-19. The wider study: Samples taken during acute and convalescent COVID-19 were collected in the United States, Italy and Spain.

Per the original data handling: Reference gene primer amplification yielded estimated nucleated cell counts. Measured with immunoSEQ multiplex PCR; TCRdb has only the in-frame clones, and not every one. The V and J calls and the clone size are those of that table, but D and trimming were determined from the DNA. The data show some 490,000 clones, approximately 83% seen once. The CDR3 length is 13 residues. Looked up from germline, CDR1 is SGHTA and CDR2 is FQGTGA. V lost 0 bases and J 10 bases, leaving 12 bases between the germline ends. This clonotype was sampled from a human donor in a cohort sampled during active COVID-19. The sequencing input was peripheral blood. The chain uses TRBV7-3 and TRBJ1-1; D is unresolved. The CDR3 spells CASSLTGSEAAFF. The CDR3, as DNA: TGTGCCAGCAGCTTAACTGGATCCGAGGCAGCTTTCTTT. Full variable domain (missing parts from reference TRBV7-3 and TRBJ1-1): GAGVSQTPSNKVTEKGKYVELRCDPISGHTALYWYRQSLGQGPEFLIYFQGTGAADDSGLPNDRFFAVRPEGSVSTLKIQRTERGDSAVYLCASSLTGSEAAFFGQGTRLTVV.